The clone carrying this T cell receptor (beta chain) was seen a single time. Antigen specificity is unknown. The sample originates from a study of cytomegalovirus exposure and HLA in healthy donors. About the research overall: Earlier, almost 120 million unique TCR beta sequences were recovered from about 179 million T cells by an analysis. Study-wide points: In a later analysis, TCR beta V- and J-gene trimming showed a link to a missense DCLRE1C variant. In an earlier analysis, about 87% or about 30%: the productive usage of most TCR beta V segments. Another analysis was done later, and it associated more than 15,000 TCR beta sequences with HLA alleles at 0.05 false discovery rate.

The PCR used 60 Vbeta and 13 Jbeta primers. Repertoires were generated with immunoSEQ multiplex PCR, while TCRdb's copy carries only in-frame clones and drops some. The sample lists over 150,000 clones, around 67% occurring once. This CDR3 comprises 16 residues. CDR1 is KGHSH, CDR2 LQKENI, per germline. The V end lost 3 bases, the J end lost 7 bases, and 21 bases lay between the germline ends. Sequenced: PBMCs. The TCR sequence derives from a woman aged 30 to 39 in good health and CMV-seropositive. The chain links TRBV18 to TRBJ1-2; D not resolved. CDR3 DNA: TGTGCCAGCTCACCTTTAGAAGGAGACGGTTTCAGTGGCTACACCTTC. It translates to CASSPLEGDGFSGYTF.